The clone carrying this T cell receptor (beta chain) is a singleton in its sample. Germline-derived CDR1 and CDR2 are MRHNA and SNTAGT. CDR3 length equals 12 residues. With 4 bases removed from V and 9 bases from J, the gap between germline ends came to 10 bases. Produced via immunoSEQ multiplex PCR; TCRdb's table is partial and in-frame only. The table has 50,000 to 65,000 clones, 90% seen once; the top ten hold 2.2%. The sample comes from a study of T cell changes during pregnancy in multiple sclerosis. Specimen: peripheral blood, collected in the first trimester of pregnancy. The chain recombines TRBV6-4 with TRBJ2-1, with D possibly TRBD2 on 6 matching bases. This TCR derives from a female donor in good health, enrolled as a control in a pregnancy study. CDR3 loop: CASSATSTEQFF. The CDR3 DNA sequence: TGTGCCAGCAGTGCGACTAGTACTGAGCAGTTCTTC.